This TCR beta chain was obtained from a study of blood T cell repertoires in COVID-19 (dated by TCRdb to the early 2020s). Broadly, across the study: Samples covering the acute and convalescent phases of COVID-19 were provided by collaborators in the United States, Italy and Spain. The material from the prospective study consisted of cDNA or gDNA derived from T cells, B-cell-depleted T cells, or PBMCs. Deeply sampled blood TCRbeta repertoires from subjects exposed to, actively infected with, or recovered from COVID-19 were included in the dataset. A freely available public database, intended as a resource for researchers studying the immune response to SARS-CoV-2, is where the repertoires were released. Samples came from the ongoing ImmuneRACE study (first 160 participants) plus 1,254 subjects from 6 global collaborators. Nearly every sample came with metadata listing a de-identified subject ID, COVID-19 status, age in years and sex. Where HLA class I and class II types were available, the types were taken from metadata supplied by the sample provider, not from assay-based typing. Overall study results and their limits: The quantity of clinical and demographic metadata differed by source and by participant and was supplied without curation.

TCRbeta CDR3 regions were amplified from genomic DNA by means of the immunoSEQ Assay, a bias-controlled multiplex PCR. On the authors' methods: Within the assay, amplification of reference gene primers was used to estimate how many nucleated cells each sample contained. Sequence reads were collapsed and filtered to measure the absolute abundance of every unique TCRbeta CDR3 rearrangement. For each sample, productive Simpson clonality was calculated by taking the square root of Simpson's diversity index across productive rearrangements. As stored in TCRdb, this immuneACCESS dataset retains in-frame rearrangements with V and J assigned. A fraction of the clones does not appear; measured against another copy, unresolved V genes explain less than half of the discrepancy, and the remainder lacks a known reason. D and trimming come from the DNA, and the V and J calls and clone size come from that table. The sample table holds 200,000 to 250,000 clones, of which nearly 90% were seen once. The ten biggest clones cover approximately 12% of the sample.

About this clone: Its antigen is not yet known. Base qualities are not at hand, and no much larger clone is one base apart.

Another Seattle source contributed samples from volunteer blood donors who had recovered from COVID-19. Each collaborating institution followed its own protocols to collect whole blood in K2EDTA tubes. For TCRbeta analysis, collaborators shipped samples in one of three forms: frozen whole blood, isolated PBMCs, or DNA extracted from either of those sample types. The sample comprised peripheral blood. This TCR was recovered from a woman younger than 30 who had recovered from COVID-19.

The base sequence is TGTGCCAGCAGCTCGCCTCGAGGGACAGCCTATGGCTACACCTTC. This gives the protein CASSSPRGTAYGYTF. Recombination connected TRBV9 to TRBJ1-2; 7 junctional bases match TRBD1. The junction shows trimming of 4 bases on V and 4 bases on J, and the gene matches do not reach 10 bases of it. The CDR1 and CDR2 encoded by the germline V gene are SGDLS and YYNGEE. The CDR3 holds 15 amino acids from the cysteine to the phenylalanine. The retained sequence is limited to the CDR3, 45 bases, with the frame set at the first base.